Below, one T cell receptor (beta chain) is given with its context. This sample was included in a study of CD8 T cells in Susac syndrome. In blood CD8+ and CD4+ T cells, TCR beta underwent sequencing. This CDR3 region has 15 residues. The ends were cut back, 0 bases at V and 2 bases at J, with 10 bases in the middle. In germline, CDR1 is MNHEY, CDR2 SMNVEV (reference sequence). RNA totalling roughly 0.45 to 1 ug underwent reverse transcription with random hexamers. Across 54 Vbeta and 13 Jbeta, immunoSEQ multiplex PCR amplified TCR beta CDR3. MiXCR, applied by TCRdb to the immunoSEQ multiplex PCR reads, yields one record per CDR3 protein. The repertoire consists of 400,000 or so distinct CDR3 sequences, with around 83% occurring once and the leading ten covering under 0.15%.

This clonotype was obtained from a human donor with multiple sclerosis. The sequenced sample was CD8+ T cells from PBMCs. The chain has TRBV27 and TRBJ2-5; D gene uncertain. The CDR3 is CASSLSASPQETQYF. The DNA for the CDR3 is TGTGCCAGCAGTTTATCGGCCAGTCCACAAGAGACCCAGTACTTC.